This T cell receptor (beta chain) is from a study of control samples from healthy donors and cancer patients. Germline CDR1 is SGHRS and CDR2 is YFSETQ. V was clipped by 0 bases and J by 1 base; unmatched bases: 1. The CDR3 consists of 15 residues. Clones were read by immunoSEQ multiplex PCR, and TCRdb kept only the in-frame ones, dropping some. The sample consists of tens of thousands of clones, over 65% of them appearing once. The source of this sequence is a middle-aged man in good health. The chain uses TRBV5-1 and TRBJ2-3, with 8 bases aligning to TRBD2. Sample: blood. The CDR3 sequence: CASSLVSGGTDTQYF. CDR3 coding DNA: TGCGCCAGCAGCTTGGTTAGCGGGGGCACAGATACGCAGTATTTT.